The 24 T cell receptor beta chains below all came from one sample that was sequenced in a study of CD8+CD57+ T cells in acquired aplastic anemia. Genomic DNA constituted the template upon which TCR beta VDJ and CDR3 profiling was performed. TCRdb reprocessed the reads with MiXCR, giving one entry per CDR3 protein. The data show fewer than 45,000 distinct CDR3 sequences, 76% seen once. Specimen: sorted CD4+, CD8+, or CD8+CD57+ T cells (not recorded which) from PBMCs. The receptors derive from a human donor in good health, serving as a control.

CDR3 region: CALGDRAYNEQFF. CDR3 in DNA: TGTGCCCTAGGCGACAGGGCCTACAATGAGCAGTTCTTC. V usage is TRBV7-6 and J usage is TRBJ2-1; TRBD1 matches at 7 bases. CDR1 and CDR2 (germline): SGHVS, FNYEAQ. This CDR3 contains 13 residues. After removal of 11 bases from V and 2 bases from J, the junction contained 6 bases not matched to a gene.

This clonotype was counted a few times. The chain has TRBV5-1 and TRBJ2-7; 7 bases fit TRBD2. The V and J ends lost 3 bases and 6 bases, in that order; junction bases with no gene match: 3. Germline V CDR1 and CDR2: SGHRS, YFSETQ. There are 12 residues in the CDR3. The CDR3 spells CASSSSGLEQYF. CDR3 DNA sequence: TGCGCCAGCAGCTCTAGCGGACTCGAGCAGTACTTC.

The chain employs TRBV7-9 and TRBJ1-1, with 8 bases matching TRBD1. With 5 bases clipped from V and 4 bases from J, the junction kept 9 bases outside the gene matches. Per the germline V gene, CDR1 is SEHNR and CDR2 is FQNEAQ (reference sequence). The CDR3 consists of 15 residues. Written as DNA, the CDR3 is TGTGCCAGCAGCCGCCCTATAACAGGGGGCACTGAAGCTTTCTTT. Translation gives CASSRPITGGTEAFF.

The chain carries TRBV29-1 and TRBJ1-2, with D unresolved. The CDR3 is 14 amino acids. The germline CDR1 and CDR2 sequences are SQVTM and ANQGSEA. V lost 0 bases and J lost 3, with 11 bases in between. This CDR3 is CSVEEVITDYGYTF. CDR3 nucleotide sequence: TGCAGCGTTGAAGAAGTAATTACAGACTATGGCTACACCTTC. Variable domain in full (rest from reference TRBV29-1 and TRBJ1-2): SAVISQKPSRDICQRGTSLTIQCQVDSQVTMMFWYRQQPGQSLTLIATANQGSEATYESGFVIDKFPISRPNLTFSTLTVSNMSPEDSSIYLCSVEEVITDYGYTFGSGTRLTVV.

The chain couples TRBV6-1 to TRBJ2-7, with D possibly called TRBD1 or TRBD2 (5 bases each). Between the trimmed V and J ends, which lost 6 bases and 0 bases, there was a span of 6 bases. Per the germline V gene, CDR1 is MNHNS and CDR2 is SASEGT. CDR3 length: 12 residues. The CDR3 nucleotides are TGTGCCAGCAGGAGGGGCTCCTACGAGCAGTACGTC. Encoded protein: CASRRGSYEQYV.

The rearrangement joins TRBV7-2 to TRBJ1-1; no reliable D call. Germline values: CDR1 SGHTA, CDR2 FQGNSA. V was pared by 1 base and J by 5 bases, with 8 bases between. CDR3 length: 13 residues. This CDR3 is CASSLEKTTEAFF. The DNA of the CDR3 is TGTGCCAGCAGCTTAGAAAAAACAACTGAAGCTTTCTTT.

The chain is built from TRBV10-3 and TRBJ2-2; D not certain. Trimming removed 5 bases from V and 8 bases from J, with 15 bases in between. The CDR3 spans 14 residues. Looked up from germline, CDR1 is ENHRY and CDR2 is SYGVKD. The CDR3 coding sequence is TGTGCCATCAGTCCCGGGCCAAACTTGGGGGAGCTGTTTTTT. This translates into CAISPGPNLGELFF.

V and J are TRBV29-1 and TRBJ2-3; 8 positions agree with TRBD1. The CDR3 contains 13 residues. Per the germline V gene, CDR1 is SQVTM and CDR2 is ANQGSEA. Germline trimming cut 5 bases from V and 1 base from J; bases unmatched to any gene: 2. The CDR3 is CSVSGQGTDTQYF. The CDR3, as DNA: TGCAGCGTTTCGGGACAGGGCACAGATACGCAGTATTTT.

The rearrangement joins TRBV24-1 to TRBJ2-1, with D uncertain. Germline CDR1 KGHDR, CDR2 SFDVKD. V lost 1 base, J lost 5 bases, and 8 bases lay in between. The CDR3 sequence is 14 residues long. CDR3 amino acids: CATSDFGQNNEQFF. In nucleotides, the CDR3 is TGTGCCACCAGTGATTTCGGCCAAAACAATGAGCAGTTCTTC.

This chain joins TRBV10-2 and TRBJ1-5; 9 bases line up with TRBD1. The germline CDR1 and CDR2 sequences are WSHSY and SAAADI. Trimming took 6 bases from V and 6 from J; bases not matched to a gene: 6. The CDR3 consists of 14 residues. CDR3 bases: TGCGCCAGCAGGAAGGGACAGGGTAGTCAGCCCCAGCATTTT. The encoded protein is CASRKGQGSQPQHF.

There are a few counts of this clonotype. The genes are TRBV15 and TRBJ2-7; 8 bases are shared with TRBD1. The CDR3 length is 15 residues. The J segment lost 0 bases and the V segment lost 6 bases, leaving 7 bases of the junction unmatched. Looked up from germline, CDR1 is LNHNV and CDR2 is YYDKDF (reference sequence). DNA for the CDR3: TGTGCCACCAGTAGACCTGGACAGGGCTCCTACGAGCAGTACTTC. Translating gives CATSRPGQGSYEQYF.

This clonotype has a single count. V gene TRBV4-3 combines with J gene TRBJ1-4; D remains unclear. The CDR3 contains 15 residues. Trimming took 1 base from V and 0 from J, leaving 6 bases between them. In germline, CDR1 is LGHNA, CDR2 YSLEER. The chain's CDR3 is CASSQAGATNEKLFF. CDR3 sequence (DNA): TGCGCCAGCAGCCAAGCCGGGGCAACTAATGAAAAACTGTTTTTT.

In this sample, this clonotype turned up once. V gene TRBV15 combines with J gene TRBJ2-1; the D is unclear. The CDR3 loop spans 14 amino acids. V was cut by 5 bases and J by 5 bases, with 13 bases left in between. Germline-derived CDR1 and CDR2 are LNHNV and YYDKDF (reference sequence). CDR3 sequence (DNA): TGTGCCACCAGCCAATTTCTTGGACACAATGAGCAGTTCTTC. Protein product: CATSQFLGHNEQFF. Based on the CDR3 plus reference TRBV15 and TRBJ2-1, the full variable domain is DAMVIQNPRYQVTQFGKPVTLSCSQTLNHNVMYWYQQKSSQAPKLLFHYYDKDFNNEADTPDNFQSRRPNTSFCFLDIRSPGLGDTAMYLCATSQFLGHNEQFFGPGTRLTVL.

V gene TRBV5-4 combines with J gene TRBJ2-5; 9 bases agree with TRBD2. V lost 3 bases to trimming and J lost 5 bases; unmatched junction nucleotides: 8. The germline CDR1 and CDR2 sequences are SGHNT and YYREEE (reference sequence). The CDR3 covers 15 residues. The CDR3 DNA sequence: TGTGCCAGCAGCTCCTTCCGCGGGGGGGTTGAGACCCAGTACTTC. Its protein product is CASSSFRGGVETQYF.

The CDR3 DNA sequence: TGCGCCAGCATGCCAGGTCTGGGGGACAATGAGCAGTTCTTC. Amino acid sequence: CASMPGLGDNEQFF. J is TRBJ2-1 and V is TRBV5-1, with D perhaps assigned TRBD1 or TRBD2 (5 bases each). V lost 6 bases and J lost 5, with 15 bases in between. Germline CDR1 SGHRS, CDR2 YFSETQ. CDR3 length: 14 residues.

The J gene is TRBJ1-5, the V gene TRBV25-1; TRBD1 aligns across 8 bases. This CDR3 spans 15 amino acids. CDR1 and CDR2 from the germline V gene are MGHDK and SYGVNS. The ends lost 4 bases at V and 6 bases at J; junction bases unmatched: 8. CDR3 nucleotide sequence: TGTGCCAGCAGTGGAGGACAGGGCGAGGGTCAGCCCCAGCATTTT. Translated: CASSGGQGEGQPQHF.

V usage is TRBV10-3 and J usage is TRBJ2-7; no reliable D call. CDR1 is ENHRY, CDR2 SYGVKD, per germline. Trimming left V 7 bases short and J 0 bases short, with 10 bases between. The CDR3 covers 13 residues. The CDR3 sequence: CAIKRTDSYEQYF. As DNA, the CDR3 is TGTGCCATCAAACGGACGGACTCCTACGAGCAGTACTTC.

This chain links TRBV9 with TRBJ1-2; D may be TRBD1 (6 bases). Germline values: CDR1 SGDLS, CDR2 YYNGEE. The CDR3 runs to 14 residues. Trimming took 3 bases from V and 2 from J, leaving 11 bases between them. The DNA for the CDR3 is TGTGCCAGCAGCGGCTACAGGGAGAACTATGGCTACACCTTC. Amino acids: CASSGYRENYGYTF. The full variable domain, rest sourced from reference TRBV9 and TRBJ1-2, is DSGVTQTPKHLITATGQRVTLRCSPRSGDLSVYWYQQSLDQGLQFLIQYYNGEERAKGNILERFSAQQFPDLHSELNLSSLELGDSALYFCASSGYRENYGYTFGSGTRLTVV.

The chain joins TRBV5-1 to TRBJ2-5; the D is unclear. Trimming left V 5 bases short and J 2 bases short, with 4 bases between. The CDR3 loop spans 11 amino acids. Germline V gene sequence: CDR1 SGHRS, CDR2 YFSETQ. The CDR3 coding sequence is TGCGCCAGCAGGGGACAAGAGACCCAGTACTTC. This translates into CASRGQETQYF.

This rearrangement joins TRBV19 to TRBJ1-2, with 8 bases identical to TRBD1. CDR1 and CDR2 from the germline V gene are LNHDA and SQIVND (reference sequence). The CDR3 is made up of 14 amino acids. V was clipped by 4 bases and J by 9 bases; unmatched bases: 10. The CDR3 DNA is TGTGCCAGTAGTAATCCCGACAGGGGCTTGAGCTACACCTTC. It specifies CASSNPDRGLSYTF.

V usage is TRBV28 and J usage is TRBJ2-7; D possibly corresponds to TRBD1 (6 bases). The length of the CDR3 is 14 residues. Germline V CDR1 and CDR2: MDHEN, SYDVKM. V was trimmed by 3 bases and J by 4 bases, leaving 13 bases between them. The CDR3 region is CASSFVLDRYEQYF. For the CDR3, the DNA is TGTGCCAGCAGTTTCGTACTAGACAGGTACGAGCAGTACTTC.

The chain recombines TRBV20-1 with TRBJ2-1; 7 nucleotides agree with TRBD2. The junction had 10 bases not matched to a gene; V was cut back by 5 bases and J by 0 bases. The CDR3 length is 16 residues. Germline-derived CDR1 and CDR2 are DFQATT and SNEGSKA (reference sequence). CDR3 DNA: TGCAGTGCTGAACTAGCGTTTGATAGCTCCTACAATGAGCAGTTCTTC. This codes for CSAELAFDSSYNEQFF.

The V call is TRBV2, the J call TRBJ2-5; D is possibly TRBD1 (6 bases). V dropped 7 bases and J dropped 5 bases, with 11 bases sitting between them. The germline CDR1 and CDR2 sequences are SNHLY and FYNNEI. CDR3 size: 12 residues. The CDR3 bases are TGTGCCAGCACTACAGGGCAGGAGACCCAGTACTTC. It translates to CASTTGQETQYF.

The chain joins TRBV10-1 to TRBJ1-6, with no clear D. V was trimmed by 0 bases and J by 8 bases, leaving 5 bases between them. The CDR3 extends over 13 amino acids. Germline lookup yields CDR1 WNHNN and CDR2 SYGVQD (reference sequence). The CDR3 region has the DNA TGCGCCAGCAGTGAGTCGACTCATTCACCCCTCCACTTT. Its protein is CASSESTHSPLHF.